This T cell receptor (beta chain) appears in the sequencing data of a study of blood T cells in healthy people across ages. A sample-barcoded 5' primer and a J-beta primer mix were used in a second PCR of roughly 7 to 11 cycles. Template switching added a 12-random-nucleotide identifier to every cDNA molecule. TCRdb used MiXCR to reprocess the 5' RACE reads, holding one entry per CDR3 protein. The sample includes fewer than 1.5 million distinct CDR3 sequences, approximately 42% of them seen just once. Comment on this clonotype: The antigen is unknown.

The length of the CDR3 is 15 residues. In germline, CDR1 is DFQATT, CDR2 SNEGSKA (reference sequence). General study points: Unsorted PBMCs blocked a conclusive comparison of naive and antigen-experienced cells.

Source material: blood. The chain recombines TRBV20-1 with TRBJ1-5, with D hard to call. The source of this sequence is a woman aged 18 to 35 in good health. DNA of the CDR3: TGCAGCGCCCCCGGATTGAGAGATAGCAATCAGCCCCAGCATTTT. This codes for CSAPGLRDSNQPQHF.